Presented here are 2 T cell receptor beta chains from one specimen sequenced in a study of blood T cell repertoires in COVID-19. The data were produced by immunoSEQ multiplex PCR, yet TCRdb's version contains in-frame clones alone and is incomplete. The sample includes tens of thousands of clones, around 90% of them seen just once. Sequenced sample: peripheral blood. Receptors originate from a man in his sixties or seventies with active COVID-19.

This chain connects TRBV5-8 to TRBJ2-6; no clear D. The germline CDR1 and CDR2 sequences are SGHTS and YDEGEE. V lost 5 bases to trimming and J lost 0 bases, with 9 bases between them. The CDR3 extends over 15 amino acids. The DNA for the CDR3 is TGTGCCAGCAGACTTTCAGGCTCTGGGGCCAACGTCCTGACTTTC. This codes for CASRLSGSGANVLTF.

This chain links TRBV2 with TRBJ2-5, with 9 bases aligning to TRBD1. The CDR3 extends over 14 amino acids. V was clipped by 5 bases and J by 3 bases; unmatched bases: 4. Germline V gene data show CDR1 as SNHLY and CDR2 as FYNNEI. The DNA of the CDR3 is TGTGCCAGCAGTAAGGACAGGGGAGAAGAGACCCAGTACTTC. Its translation is CASSKDRGEETQYF.